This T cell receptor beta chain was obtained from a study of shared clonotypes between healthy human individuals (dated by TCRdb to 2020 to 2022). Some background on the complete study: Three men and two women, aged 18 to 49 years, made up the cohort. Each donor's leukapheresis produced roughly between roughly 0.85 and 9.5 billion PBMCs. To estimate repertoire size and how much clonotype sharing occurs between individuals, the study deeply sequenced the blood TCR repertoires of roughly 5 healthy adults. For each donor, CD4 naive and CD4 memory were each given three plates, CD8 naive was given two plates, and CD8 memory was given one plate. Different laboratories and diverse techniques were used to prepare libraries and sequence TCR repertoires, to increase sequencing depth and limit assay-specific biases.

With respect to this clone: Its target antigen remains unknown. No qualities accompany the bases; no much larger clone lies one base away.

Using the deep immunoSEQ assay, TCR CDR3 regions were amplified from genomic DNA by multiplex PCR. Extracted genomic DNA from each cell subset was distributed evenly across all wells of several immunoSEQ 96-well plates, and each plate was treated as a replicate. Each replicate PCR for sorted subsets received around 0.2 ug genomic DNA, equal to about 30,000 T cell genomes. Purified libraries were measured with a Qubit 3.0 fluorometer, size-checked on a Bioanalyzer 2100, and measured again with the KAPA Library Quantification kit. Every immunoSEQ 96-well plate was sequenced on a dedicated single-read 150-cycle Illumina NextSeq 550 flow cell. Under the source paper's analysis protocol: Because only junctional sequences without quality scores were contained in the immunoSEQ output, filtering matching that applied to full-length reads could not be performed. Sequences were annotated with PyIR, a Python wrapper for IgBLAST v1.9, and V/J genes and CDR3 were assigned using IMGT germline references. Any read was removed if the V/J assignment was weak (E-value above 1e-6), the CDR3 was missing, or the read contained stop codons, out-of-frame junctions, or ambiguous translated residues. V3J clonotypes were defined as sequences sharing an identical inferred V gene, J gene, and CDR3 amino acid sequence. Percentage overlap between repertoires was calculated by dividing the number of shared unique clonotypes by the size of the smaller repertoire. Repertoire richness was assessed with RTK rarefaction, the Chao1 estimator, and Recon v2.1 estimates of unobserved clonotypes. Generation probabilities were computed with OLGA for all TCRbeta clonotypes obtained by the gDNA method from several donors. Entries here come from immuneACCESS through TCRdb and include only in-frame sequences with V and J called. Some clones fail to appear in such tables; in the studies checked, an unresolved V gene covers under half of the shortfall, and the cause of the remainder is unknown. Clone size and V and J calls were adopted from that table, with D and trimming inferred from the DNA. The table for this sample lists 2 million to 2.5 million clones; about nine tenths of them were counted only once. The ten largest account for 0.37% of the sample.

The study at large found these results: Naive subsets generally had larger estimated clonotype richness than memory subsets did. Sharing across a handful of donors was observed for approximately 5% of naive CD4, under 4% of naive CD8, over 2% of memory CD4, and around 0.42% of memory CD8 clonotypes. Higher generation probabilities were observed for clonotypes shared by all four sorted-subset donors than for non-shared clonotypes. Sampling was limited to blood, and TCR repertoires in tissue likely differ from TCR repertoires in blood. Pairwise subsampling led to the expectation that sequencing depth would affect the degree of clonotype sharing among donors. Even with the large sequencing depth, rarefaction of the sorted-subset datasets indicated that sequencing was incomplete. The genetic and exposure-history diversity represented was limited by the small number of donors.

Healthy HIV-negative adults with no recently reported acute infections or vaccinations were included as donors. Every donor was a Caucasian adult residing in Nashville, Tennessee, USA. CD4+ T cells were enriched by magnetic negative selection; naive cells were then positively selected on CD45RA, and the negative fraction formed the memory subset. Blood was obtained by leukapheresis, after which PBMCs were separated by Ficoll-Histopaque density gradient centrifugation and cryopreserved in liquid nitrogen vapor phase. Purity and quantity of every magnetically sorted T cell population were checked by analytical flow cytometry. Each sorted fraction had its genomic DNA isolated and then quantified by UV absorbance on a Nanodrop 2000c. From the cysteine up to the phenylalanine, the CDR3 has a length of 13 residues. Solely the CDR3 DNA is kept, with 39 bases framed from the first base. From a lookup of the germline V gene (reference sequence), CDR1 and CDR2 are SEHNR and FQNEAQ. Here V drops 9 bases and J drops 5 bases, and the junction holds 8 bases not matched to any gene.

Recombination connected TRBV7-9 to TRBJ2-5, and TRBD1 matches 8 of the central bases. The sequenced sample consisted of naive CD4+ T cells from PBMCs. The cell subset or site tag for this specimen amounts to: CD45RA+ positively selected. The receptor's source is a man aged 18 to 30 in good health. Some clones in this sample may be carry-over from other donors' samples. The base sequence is TGTGCCAGTAGGACAGGGATATTGGAGACCCAGTACTTC. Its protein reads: CASRTGILETQYF.